This TCR beta chain was captured by sequencing in a study of T-cell memory formation after mild COVID-19. On the study more broadly: TCR clusters showed largely donor specificity.

Turning to this clonotype: Its antigen is undetermined.

After 5'RACE with constant-segment primers, TCR alpha and TCR beta cDNA libraries carrying sample barcodes and UMIs were obtained. TCRdb reprocessed the 5' RACE reads via MiXCR and lists one record per CDR3 protein. The table includes more than 300,000 distinct CDR3 sequences, roughly 19% detected once. Study-wide results and caveats: Later expanders leaned CD4+, whereas clones that contracted between day 15 and 85 were balanced CD4/CD8. Memory cells collected pre-infection included some clones that later responded, suggesting cross-reactive memory joined.

This CDR3 region has 15 residues. Between the trimmed V and J ends, which lost 0 bases and 0 bases, there was a span of 8 bases. Germline loops: CDR1 MNHEY, CDR2 SVGAGI. Sequencing used PBMCs or a T cell subset sorted from them (not recorded which). This TCR came from a man younger than 35 who had mild COVID-19 (a few samples of this study predate the infection). Cell type and time point are not known. V usage is TRBV6-5 and J usage is TRBJ1-2; no firm D call. Here the CDR3 reads CASSYSRSSNYGYTF. The CDR3 region has the DNA TGTGCCAGCAGTTACTCGCGCAGCTCTAACTATGGCTACACCTTC.